The source of this TCR beta chain is a study of T cell responses to AZD1222 COVID-19 vaccine. Study-wide results and limits: With dominance at 160-218 and 743-854, vaccine-associated CD4 TCRs spanned spike. Rises in breadth and depth of Spike-specific TCRs came after two AZD1222 doses. The donors showed a predominance of white British ancestry and of females, with possible underestimation of clonal diversity. Variant regions that are unmutated are reportedly the target of nearly half of spike-specific TCRs.

The V and J ends lost 10 bases and 2 bases respectively, with 9 bases between them. CDR1 and CDR2 (germline): SNHLY, FYNNEI. The CDR3 consists of 11 residues. Sequenced by immunoSEQ multiplex PCR; TCRdb stores in-frame clones only, minus some. Altogether 120,000 or so clones are present, approximately 85% being singletons, with the ten largest covering over 8%. Comments on this clone: Its antigen is currently unknown.

Sequencing used peripheral blood, obtained on day 0 of AZD1222 vaccination. The TCR was taken from an adult in good health. This chain joins TRBV2 and TRBJ2-7, with D perhaps matching TRBD2 (5 bases). DNA for the CDR3: TGTGCCACCGCCGGGGCCTACGAGCAGTACTTC. As protein: CATAGAYEQYF. Full variable domain (rest looked up from reference TRBV2 and TRBJ2-7): EPEVTQTPSHQVTQMGQEVILRCVPISNHLYFYWYRQILGQKVEFLVSFYNNEISEKSEIFDDQFSVERPDGSNFTLKIRSTKLEDSAMYFCATAGAYEQYFGPGTRLTVT.